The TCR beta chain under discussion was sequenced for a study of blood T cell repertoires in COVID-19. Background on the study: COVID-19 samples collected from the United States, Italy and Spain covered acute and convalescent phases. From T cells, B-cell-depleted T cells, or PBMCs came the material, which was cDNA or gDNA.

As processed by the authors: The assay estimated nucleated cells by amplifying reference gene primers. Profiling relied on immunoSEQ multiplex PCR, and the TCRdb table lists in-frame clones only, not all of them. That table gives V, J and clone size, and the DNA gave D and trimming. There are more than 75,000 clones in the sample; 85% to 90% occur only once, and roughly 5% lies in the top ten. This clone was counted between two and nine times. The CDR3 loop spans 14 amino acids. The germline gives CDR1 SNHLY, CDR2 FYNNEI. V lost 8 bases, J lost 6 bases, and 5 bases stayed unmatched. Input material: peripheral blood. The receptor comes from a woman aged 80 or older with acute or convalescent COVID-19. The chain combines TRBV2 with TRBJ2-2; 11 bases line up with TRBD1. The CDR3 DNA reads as TGTGCCAGCGGCACGGGACAGGGGGCCGGGGAGCTGTTTTTT. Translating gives CASGTGQGAGELFF. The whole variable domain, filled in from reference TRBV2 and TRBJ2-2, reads EPEVTQTPSHQVTQMGQEVILRCVPISNHLYFYWYRQILGQKVEFLVSFYNNEISEKSEIFDDQFSVERPDGSNFTLKIRSTKLEDSAMYFCASGTGQGAGELFFGEGSRLTVL.